Below are 21 T cell receptor beta chains sequenced from a single sample in a study of blood T cell repertoires in COVID-19 (dated by TCRdb to the early 2020s). Receptors were amplified or captured by the immunoSEQ multiplex PCR assay. TCRdb took over this immuneACCESS table, retaining in-frame rearrangements with V and J assigned. Such tables are incomplete; in checked studies, under half of the missing clones stem from an unresolved V gene, and the remainder is unexplained. The sample includes 100,000 to 150,000 clones, with approximately 87% observed a single time. Roughly 30% of the sample goes to the ten largest clones. Sequences were obtained from peripheral blood. All receptors derive from a woman aged 70-85 years with acute or convalescent COVID-19.

CDR3 in amino acids: CASSLTYEQYF. The DNA of the CDR3 is TGTGCCAGCAGTCTTACCTACGAGCAGTACTTC. V usage is TRBV6-2 or TRBV6-3 and J usage is TRBJ2-7, with D uncertain. CDR3 length: 11 residues. The germline CDR1 and CDR2 sequences are MNHEY and SVGEGT. V was cut by 5 bases and J by 2 bases, with 4 bases left in between.

This clone was recorded only once. The rearrangement uses TRBV28 and TRBJ2-7; TRBD2 might be the D (7 bases). V shed 8 bases and J shed 2 bases, with 13 bases lying between them. This CDR3 has 13 residues. Germline lookup yields CDR1 MDHEN and CDR2 SYDVKM. The CDR3: CASGGGGAYEQYF. CDR3 sequence (DNA): TGTGCCAGCGGAGGAGGGGGGGCCTACGAGCAGTACTTC. Filled out from reference TRBV28 and TRBJ2-7, the complete variable domain reads DVKVTQSSRYLVKRTGEKVFLECVQDMDHENMFWYRQDPGLGLRLIYFSYDVKMKEKGDIPEGYSVSREKKERFSLILESASTNQTSMYLCASGGGGAYEQYFGPGTRLTVT.

This clone turned up a few times. The chain carries TRBV28 and TRBJ1-5, with D uncertain. Trimming pared 6 bases from V and 0 bases from J, leaving 6 bases between. The CDR3 has 13 residues. The V gene's germline CDR1 is MDHEN and CDR2 SYDVKM. The CDR3 sequence: CASSLPSNQPQHF. The CDR3, as DNA: TGTGCCAGCAGCCTCCCTAGCAATCAGCCCCAGCATTTT.

This clone came up once. The V call is TRBV19, the J call TRBJ1-2; TRBD1 matches 11 bases. This CDR3 comprises 14 residues. V lost 6 bases, J lost 4 bases, and 4 bases stayed unmatched. CDR1 LNHDA and CDR2 SQIVND come from the germline V gene (reference sequence). CDR3 nucleotide sequence: TGTGCCAGTAGCCCGGACAGGGGGCTCTATGGCTACACCTTC. Translation: CASSPDRGLYGYTF.

The V gene is TRBV18, the J gene TRBJ1-2, with 7 bases lining up with TRBD1. In germline, CDR1 is KGHSH, CDR2 LQKENI. With 6 bases clipped from V and 6 bases from J, the junction kept 7 bases outside the gene matches. This CDR3 has 13 amino acids. The DNA for the CDR3 is TGTGCCAGCTCCCTGACAGGGAGTCATGGCTACACCTTC. It encodes CASSLTGSHGYTF. Full variable domain (missing parts from reference TRBV18 and TRBJ1-2): NAGVMQNPRHLVRRRGQEARLRCSPMKGHSHVYWYRQLPEEGLKFMVYLQKENIIDESGMPKERFSAEFPKEGPSILRIQQVVRGDSAAYFCASSLTGSHGYTFGSGTRLTVV.

The gene calls are TRBV2 and TRBJ1-4; D unresolved. Trimming removed 1 base at V and 5 bases at J, with 5 bases between. This CDR3 is built from 13 residues. The germline V gene encodes CDR1 SNHLY and CDR2 FYNNEI. The CDR3 coding sequence is TGTGCCAGCAGTGAAGACAGAAATGAAAAACTGTTTTTT. It specifies CASSEDRNEKLFF. Complete variable domain (other parts from reference TRBV2 and TRBJ1-4): EPEVTQTPSHQVTQMGQEVILRCVPISNHLYFYWYRQILGQKVEFLVSFYNNEISEKSEIFDDQFSVERPDGSNFTLKIRSTKLEDSAMYFCASSEDRNEKLFFGSGTQLSVL.

The CDR3 is CATSRRGTDTQYF. As DNA, the CDR3 is TGTGCCACCTCCAGGCGCGGCACAGATACGCAGTATTTT. This chain uses TRBV18 with TRBJ2-3, with D unclear. This CDR3 is 13 amino acids long. V dropped 10 bases and J dropped 1 base, with 12 bases sitting between them. The germline V gene has CDR1 KGHSH and CDR2 LQKENI.

The chain uses TRBV18 and TRBJ2-1; TRBD1 might be the D (6 bases). Trimming took 0 bases from V and 7 from J, leaving 16 bases between them. The length of the CDR3 is 16 residues. Germline loops: CDR1 KGHSH, CDR2 LQKENI. The CDR3 protein is CASSPPAQGKGNEQFF. CDR3 nucleotides: TGTGCCAGCTCACCACCCGCACAGGGCAAAGGGAATGAGCAGTTCTTC.

The chain joins TRBV27 to TRBJ2-3; D is unclear. The V end was cut by 6 bases, the J end by 4 bases, with 11 bases between. CDR3 length: 13 amino acids. Germline V lookup: CDR1 MNHEY, CDR2 SMNVEV (reference sequence). CDR3 bases: TGTGCCAGCAGGGCGGATTTGGCAGATACGCAGTATTTT. Translated: CASRADLADTQYF.

This clone has just one count. The rearrangement joins TRBV9 to TRBJ2-7; D may be TRBD1 (6 bases). The CDR3 runs to 15 residues. Trimming left V 0 bases short and J 1 base short, with 11 bases between. Germline V gives CDR1 SGDLS, CDR2 YYNGEE. The chain's CDR3 is CASSVVQGTSYEQYF. The CDR3, as DNA: TGTGCCAGCAGCGTAGTACAGGGAACTTCCTACGAGCAGTACTTC.

This sequence joins TRBV27 and TRBJ1-2; a possible D gene is TRBD1 (6 bases). The CDR3 loop spans 17 amino acids. Germline CDR1 MNHEY, CDR2 SMNVEV (reference sequence). Deletions cut 4 bases from V and 0 bases from J, with 18 bases between. CDR3 nucleotides: TGTGCCAGCAGTTCCCAAGACGCGACAGGAGCTAACTATGGCTACACCTTC. It is translated as CASSSQDATGANYGYTF.

This chain joins TRBV3-1 (or the pseudogene TRBV3-2) and TRBJ1-4, with D tentatively TRBD1 (5 bases). The CDR3 has 15 residues. Trimming cost V 4 bases and J 4 bases, with 13 bases left between them. Germline CDR1 and CDR2: LGHDT and YNNKEL (reference sequence). CDR3 in amino acids: CASSPDRGVNEKLFF. The CDR3 DNA is TGTGCCAGCAGCCCAGACAGAGGCGTTAATGAAAAACTGTTTTTT.

CDR3 sequence reads: CASSPGSLYGYTF. DNA for the CDR3: TGTGCCAGCAGTCCCGGTTCGCTCTATGGCTACACCTTC. V and J are TRBV12-3 or TRBV12-4 and TRBJ1-2; D is unresolved. Trimming pared 5 bases from V and 4 bases from J, leaving 11 bases between. The CDR3 has 13 residues.

The V call is TRBV30, the J call TRBJ1-2; 7 nucleotides match TRBD1. The germline gives CDR1 GTSNPN, CDR2 SVGIG (reference sequence). V gave up 2 bases and J gave up 5 bases; unmatched junction bases: 5. This CDR3 comprises 13 residues. The CDR3 nucleotides are TGTGCCTGGAGTCCGGGACAGCCTTATGGCTACACCTTC. It encodes CAWSPGQPYGYTF.

This chain links TRBV10-3 with TRBJ2-3, with a tentative D call TRBD2 (5 bases). The V end was cut by 0 bases, the J end by 2 bases, with 9 bases between. The CDR3 runs to 15 residues. CDR1 is ENHRY and CDR2 is SYGVKD in the germline V gene. As DNA, the CDR3 is TGTGCCATCAGTGAGTCGGAGGACCCCACAGATACGCAGTATTTT. Translating gives CAISESEDPTDTQYF.

The chain joins TRBV4-1 to TRBJ2-4, with D hard to call. V dropped 3 bases and J dropped 3 bases, with 9 bases sitting between them. The CDR3 length is 14 residues. Germline values: CDR1 MGHRA, CDR2 YSYEKL. CDR3 sequence: CASSQPVHKNIQYF. CDR3 bases: TGCGCCAGCAGCCAGCCAGTCCACAAAAACATTCAGTACTTC.

In regard to this clone: Other nucleotide sequences from this sample produce the same CDR3. This sequence joins TRBV19 and TRBJ1-4; possibly TRBD1 for D (5 bases). CDR3 length equals 13 residues. V lost 7 bases and J 7 bases, leaving 13 bases between the germline ends. Germline V gives CDR1 LNHDA, CDR2 SQIVND (reference sequence). The CDR3: CASKGQGTEKLFF. CDR3 nucleotides: TGTGCCAGTAAGGGTCAGGGAACTGAAAAACTGTTTTTT.

This clone appeared a few times. The V gene is TRBV5-5, the J gene TRBJ2-7; a weak D match, TRBD1 (6 bases). Germline V CDR1 and CDR2: SGHKS, YYEKEE (reference sequence). Trimming removed 7 bases at V and 2 bases at J, with 16 bases between. This CDR3 spans 14 amino acids. The CDR3 DNA sequence: TGTGCCAGCGGACCTCAGGGGTCTACCTACGAGCAGTACTTC. The encoded protein is CASGPQGSTYEQYF.

The chain links TRBV6-4 to TRBJ2-5, with TRBD2 matching 13 bases. This CDR3 contains 21 residues. Germline V gene lookup returns CDR1 MRHNA and CDR2 SNTAGT. V was pared by 2 bases and J by 5 bases, with 20 bases of the junction left unmatched. CDR3 in amino acids: CASSDLNETTSGGAYWETQYF. The CDR3 nucleotides read TGTGCCAGCAGTGACCTTAACGAAACCACTAGCGGGGGGGCCTATTGGGAGACCCAGTACTTC.

This clone was detected a few times. This chain links TRBV5-1 with TRBJ2-2; maybe TRBD2 (5 bases). CDR1 and CDR2 from the germline V gene are SGHRS and YFSETQ. V lost 0 bases and J 2 bases, leaving 11 bases between the germline ends. The CDR3 length is 16 residues. The CDR3 reads CASSLASLLNTGELFF. The CDR3 coding sequence is TGCGCCAGCAGCTTGGCTAGCCTATTAAACACCGGGGAGCTGTTTTTT.

The chain carries TRBV24-1 and TRBJ2-5, with 8 bases aligning to TRBD1. Trimming took 4 bases from V and 2 from J; bases not matched to a gene: 8. Germline V gene sequence: CDR1 KGHDR, CDR2 SFDVKD. The CDR3 runs to 16 residues. The CDR3 loop reads CATSDTTTGEQETQYF. The CDR3 nucleotides are TGTGCCACCAGTGACACGACGACAGGGGAACAAGAGACCCAGTACTTC.